What follows are 11 T cell receptor beta chains derived from one specimen sequenced in a study of cytomegalovirus exposure and HLA in healthy donors. Primers for the PCR totalled 60 Vbeta and 13 Jbeta. Only in-frame clones appear in the TCRdb table, and some are missing; sequencing was by immunoSEQ multiplex PCR. Of about 160,000 clones listed, 75% to 80% are singletons. The sequenced sample consisted of PBMCs. The receptors stem from a woman aged 40 to 50 in good health and CMV-seronegative.

This clone came up a few times. The chain uses TRBV6-5 and TRBJ1-1, with D possibly matching TRBD1 (6 bases). The CDR3 sequence is 13 residues long. CDR1 and CDR2 (germline): MNHEY, SVGAGI. V lost 5 bases and J 0 bases, leaving 7 bases between the germline ends. This chain's CDR3 is CASSTGLNTEAFF. The CDR3 DNA reads as TGTGCCAGCAGTACAGGGTTGAACACTGAAGCTTTCTTT.

CDR3 bases: TGTGCCAGCAGTCCGAATCGGGGGTTCGTTGGCACTGAAGCTTTCTTT. As protein: CASSPNRGFVGTEAFF. This chain joins TRBV14 and TRBJ1-1; D might be TRBD1 (5 bases). The CDR3 spans 16 residues. V gave up 6 bases and J gave up 4 bases, with 21 bases separating them. The V gene's germline CDR1 is SGHDN and CDR2 FVKESK.

CDR3 region: CASSEAGGRGYTF. The DNA of the CDR3 is TGCGCCAGCAGTGAAGCAGGGGGCCGTGGCTACACCTTC. V gene TRBV10-1 combines with J gene TRBJ1-2, with 8 bases fitting TRBD1. V lost 3 bases and J lost 7; bases outside the gene matches: 4. Germline CDR1 and CDR2: WNHNN and SYGVQD (reference sequence). The CDR3 contains 13 residues.

This chain uses TRBV5-1 with TRBJ2-1, with D perhaps TRBD2 (6 bases). V was pared by 4 bases and J by 0 bases, with 17 bases between. Germline-derived CDR1 and CDR2 are SGHRS and YFSETQ. The CDR3 has 17 residues. DNA of the CDR3: TGCGCCAGCAGCCCCACCACAACCGGGAGCTCCTACAATGAGCAGTTCTTC. Translating gives CASSPTTTGSSYNEQFF.

The rearrangement joins TRBV6-5 to TRBJ1-2; D is possibly TRBD1 (6 bases). CDR1 and CDR2 from the germline V gene are MNHEY and SVGAGI. This CDR3 is 13 amino acids long. With 2 bases removed from V and 8 bases from J, the gap between germline ends came to 12 bases. CDR3 sequence: CASSYGGLEGYTF. The CDR3 DNA sequence: TGTGCCAGCAGTTACGGGGGCTTGGAGGGCTACACCTTC.

The rearrangement uses TRBV5-5 and TRBJ2-3, with D possibly matching TRBD1 (6 bases). The germline V gene has CDR1 SGHKS and CDR2 YYEKEE (reference sequence). CDR3 length: 16 residues. V lost 4 bases, J lost 3 bases, and 18 bases lay in between. The CDR3 reads CASSNYDRSGTDTQYF. The CDR3 bases are TGTGCCAGCAGCAATTACGACAGGTCGGGAACAGATACGCAGTATTTT.

The V and J genes are TRBV5-1 and TRBJ2-3, with TRBD2 matching 8 bases. The CDR3 consists of 15 residues. The germline V gene has CDR1 SGHRS and CDR2 YFSETQ. V trimming: 4 bases; J trimming: 3 bases; junction bases outside the gene matches: 7. The CDR3 loop reads CASSQGLGMTDTQYF. In DNA, the CDR3 is TGCGCCAGCAGCCAGGGACTAGGGATGACAGATACGCAGTATTTT.

The V gene is TRBV6-5, the J gene TRBJ2-6, with no clear D. Germline CDR1 is MNHEY and CDR2 is SVGAGI. Trimming took 3 bases from V and 2 from J, leaving 2 bases between them. This CDR3 has 13 amino acids. Written as DNA, the CDR3 is TGTGCCAGCAGTTATACTGGGGCCAACGTCCTGACTTTC. Amino acid sequence: CASSYTGANVLTF.

This chain joins TRBV10-3 and TRBJ2-7; tentative D call: TRBD1 (5 bases). The CDR3 loop spans 15 amino acids. V was trimmed by 4 bases and J by 0 bases, leaving 13 bases between them. Germline V gene data show CDR1 as ENHRY and CDR2 as SYGVKD. CDR3 sequence: CAISGTSQSSYEQYF. CDR3 sequence (DNA): TGTGCCATCAGTGGGACATCTCAGAGCTCCTACGAGCAGTACTTC.

The chain couples TRBV7-9 to TRBJ1-2; D gene ambiguous. The CDR3 covers 13 residues. Trimming cost V 5 bases and J 2 bases, with 9 bases left between them. Germline CDR1 and CDR2: SEHNR and FQNEAQ (reference sequence). The chain's CDR3 is CASSLPVNYGYTF. The CDR3 nucleotides read TGTGCCAGCAGCCTCCCGGTGAACTATGGCTACACCTTC.

The chain recombines TRBV5-6 with TRBJ2-1; 9 positions match TRBD1. CDR3 length: 16 amino acids. V shed 4 bases and J 7 bases; nucleotides not matched to a gene: 12. CDR1 is SGHDT and CDR2 is YYEEEE in the germline V gene. The DNA of the CDR3 is TGTGCCAGCAGCCAAAAGAAAACAGGGGGCTTGAATGAGCAGTTCTTC. Its translation: CASSQKKTGGLNEQFF.